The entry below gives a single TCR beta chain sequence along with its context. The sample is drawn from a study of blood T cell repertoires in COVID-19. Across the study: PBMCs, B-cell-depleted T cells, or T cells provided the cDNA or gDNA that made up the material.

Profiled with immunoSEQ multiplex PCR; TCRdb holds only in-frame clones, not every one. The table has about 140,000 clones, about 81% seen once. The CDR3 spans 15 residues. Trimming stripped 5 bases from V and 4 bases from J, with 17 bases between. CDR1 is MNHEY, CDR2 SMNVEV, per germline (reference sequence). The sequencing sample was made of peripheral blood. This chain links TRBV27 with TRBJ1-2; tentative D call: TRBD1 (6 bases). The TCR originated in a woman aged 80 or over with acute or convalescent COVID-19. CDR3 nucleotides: TGTGCCAGCAGTCCGGGGGGCGGTTTCCCCTATGGCTACACCTTC. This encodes CASSPGGGFPYGYTF.